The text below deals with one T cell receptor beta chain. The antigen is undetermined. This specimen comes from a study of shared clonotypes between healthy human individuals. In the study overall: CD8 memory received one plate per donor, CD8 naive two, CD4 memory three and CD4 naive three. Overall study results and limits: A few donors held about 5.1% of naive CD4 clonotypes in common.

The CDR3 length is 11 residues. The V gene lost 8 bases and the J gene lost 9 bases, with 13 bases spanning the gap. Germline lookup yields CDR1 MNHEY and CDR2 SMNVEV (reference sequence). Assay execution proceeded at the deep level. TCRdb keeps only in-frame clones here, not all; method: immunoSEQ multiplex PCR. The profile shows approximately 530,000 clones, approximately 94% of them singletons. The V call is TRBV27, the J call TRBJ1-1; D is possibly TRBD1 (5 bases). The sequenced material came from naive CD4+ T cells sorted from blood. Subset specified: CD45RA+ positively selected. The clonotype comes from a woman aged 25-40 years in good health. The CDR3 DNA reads TGTGCCAGCGGTAGGGACCGGAAAGCTTTCTTT. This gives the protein CASGRDRKAFF.